This T cell receptor beta chain was documented in a study of cytomegalovirus exposure and HLA in healthy donors. CDR1 and CDR2 (germline): MGHDK, SYGVNS. The CDR3 sequence is 14 residues long. V lost 3 bases, J lost 8 bases, and 13 bases lay in between. Both 60 Vbeta primers and 13 Jbeta primers went into the PCR. Assay used: immunoSEQ multiplex PCR; TCRdb lists only in-frame clones, some missing. Of 210,000 or so clones listed, roughly 80% are singletons. This sequence was found in a woman aged 25 to 45 in good health and CMV-seropositive. Specimen: PBMCs. This rearrangement joins TRBV25-1 to TRBJ1-4; perhaps TRBD1 as D (6 bases). CDR3 in DNA: TGTGCCAGCAGTGAGGGGGGGGCAGCCGAAAAACTGTTTTTT. This encodes CASSEGGAAEKLFF.